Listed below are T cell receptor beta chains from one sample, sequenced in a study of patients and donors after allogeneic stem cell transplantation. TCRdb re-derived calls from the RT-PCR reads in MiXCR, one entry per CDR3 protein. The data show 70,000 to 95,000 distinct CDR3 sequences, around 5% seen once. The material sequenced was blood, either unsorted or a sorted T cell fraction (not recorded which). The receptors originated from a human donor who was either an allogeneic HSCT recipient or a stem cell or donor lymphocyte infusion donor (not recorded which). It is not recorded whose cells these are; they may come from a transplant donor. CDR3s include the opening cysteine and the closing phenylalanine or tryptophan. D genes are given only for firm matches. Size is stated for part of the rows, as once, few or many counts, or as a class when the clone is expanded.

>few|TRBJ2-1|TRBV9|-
TGTGCCAGCAGCGTAGACGGGTCCGATGAGCAGTTCTTC
CASSVDGSDEQFF
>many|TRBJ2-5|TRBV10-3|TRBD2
TGTGCCATCAGTGATGGGAGTAGCGGGAACCAAGAGACCCAGTACTTC
CAISDGSSGNQETQYF
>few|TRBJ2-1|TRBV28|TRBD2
TGTGCCAGCAGTTTAGGGACTAGCGCGTCTAAGCAGTTCTTC
CASSLGTSASKQFF
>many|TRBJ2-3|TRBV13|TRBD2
TGTGCCAGCAGCTTAGGACGACTAGCGGGGGATACAGATACGCAGTATTTT
CASSLGRLAGDTDTQYF
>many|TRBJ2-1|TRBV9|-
TGTGCCAGCAGCGGCGATGCCCACAATGAGCAGTTCTTC
CASSGDAHNEQFF
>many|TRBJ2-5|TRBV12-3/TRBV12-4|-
TGTGCCAGCAGTCTATCAGATAAAGAGACCCAGTACTTC
CASSLSDKETQYF
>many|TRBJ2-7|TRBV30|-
TGTGCCTGGAGTTTGTCCCTTTACGAGCAGTACTTC
CAWSLSLYEQYF
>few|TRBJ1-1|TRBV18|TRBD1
TGTGCCAGCTCACCGGGGACAGGGAGTTTTGGCACTGAAGCTTTCTTT
CASSPGTGSFGTEAFF
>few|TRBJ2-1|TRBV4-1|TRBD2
TGCGCCAGCAGCCGCAAGTGGGGGGAGGGAGAGCAGTTCTTC
CASSRKWGEGEQFF
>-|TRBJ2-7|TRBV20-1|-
TGCAGTGCTTCGAGGGCCGGACCCTCCTACGAGCAGTACTTC
CSASRAGPSYEQYF
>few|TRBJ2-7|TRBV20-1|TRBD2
TGCAGTGCTACTAGACTAGCGGGAGCCTCTGAGCAGTACTTC
CSATRLAGASEQYF
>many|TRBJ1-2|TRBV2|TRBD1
TGTGCCAGCAGTGAAGGTCAATGGGGGGGACAGACGGTCTATGGCTACACCTTC
CASSEGQWGGQTVYGYTF
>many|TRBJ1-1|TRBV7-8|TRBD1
TGTGCCAGCAGCCTCCAGACAGGGTTCACTGAAGCTTTCTTT
CASSLQTGFTEAFF
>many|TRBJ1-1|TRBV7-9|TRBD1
TGTGCCAGCAGCCCCGGGACAGCGAACACTGAAGCTTTCTTT
CASSPGTANTEAFF
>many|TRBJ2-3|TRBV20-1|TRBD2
TGCAGTGCACCGCCCCTAGCGGGGGGGGATACGCAGTATTTT
CSAPPLAGGDTQYF
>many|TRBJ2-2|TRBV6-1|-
TGTGCCAGCAGTTTTTACACCGGGGAGCTGTTTTTT
CASSFYTGELFF
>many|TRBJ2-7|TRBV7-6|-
TGTGCCAGCAGCTTAGCGGATATCTGGGGATCATCTTCCTACGAGCAGTACTTC
CASSLADIWGSSSYEQYF
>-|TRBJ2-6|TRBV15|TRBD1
TGTGCCACCAGCCCGACAGGGGATGGGGCCAACGTCCTGACTTTC
CATSPTGDGANVLTF
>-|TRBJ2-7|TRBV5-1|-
TGCGCCAGCAGCTTGGAGTCAGGGGTTTCCTACGAGCAGTACTTC
CASSLESGVSYEQYF
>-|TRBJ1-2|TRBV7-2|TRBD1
TGTGCCAGCAGCTCCCGGGCACAACAGGGGGAGGGCTACACCTTC
CASSSRAQQGEGYTF
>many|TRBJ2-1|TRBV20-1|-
TGCAGTGCTAGCCCCGGGACGCGGGTGGTGCAGTTCTTC
CSASPGTRVVQFF
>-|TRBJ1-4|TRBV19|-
TGTGCCAGTAGGGGAAGAACTAATGAAAAACTGTTTTTT
CASRGRTNEKLFF
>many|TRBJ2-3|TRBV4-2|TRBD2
TGTGCCAGCAGCCTCGGGACTAGCGGGGGGAGCACAGATACGCAGTATTTT
CASSLGTSGGSTDTQYF
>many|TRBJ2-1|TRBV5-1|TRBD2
TGCGCCAGCAGCGTAATCCCTAGCGGGGGGGGGAATGAGCAGTTCTTC
CASSVIPSGGGNEQFF
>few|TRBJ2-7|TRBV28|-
TGTGCCAGCTCCCCAGGGGCGGGCTACTACGAGCAGTACTTC
CASSPGAGYYEQYF
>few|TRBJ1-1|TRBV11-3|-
TGTGCCAGCAGCGGGTTCGAGGTGCGGAGGGCTTTCTTT
CASSGFEVRRAFF
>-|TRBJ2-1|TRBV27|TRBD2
TGTGCCAGCAGACATAGGGGACTAGCGGGGGTCCCGAACAATGAGCAGTTCTTC
CASRHRGLAGVPNNEQFF
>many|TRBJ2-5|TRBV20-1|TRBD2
TGCAGTGCTAGGGTGACTAGCGGGCCCCAAGAGACCCAGTACTTC
CSARVTSGPQETQYF
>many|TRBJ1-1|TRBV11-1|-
TGTGCCAGCAGCCCTTACAGGGAAACTGAAGCTTTCTTT
CASSPYRETEAFF
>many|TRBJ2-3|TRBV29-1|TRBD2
TGCAGCGTTGATGCGGCGGGGGGCGGGTCAGATACGCAGTATTTT
CSVDAAGGGSDTQYF
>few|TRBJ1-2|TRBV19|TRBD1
TGTGCCAGTAGCCCCCCCGACAGGGGCTATGGCTACACCTTC
CASSPPDRGYGYTF
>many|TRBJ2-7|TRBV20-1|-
TGCAGTGCCCTATCTTCCTACGAGCAGTACTTC
CSALSSYEQYF
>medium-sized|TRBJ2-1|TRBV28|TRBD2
TGTGCCAGCAGTCCGCAGATAGCGGGGGGCAGATACAATGAGCAGTTCTTC
CASSPQIAGGRYNEQFF
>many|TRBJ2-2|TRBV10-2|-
TGCGCCAGCAGTGAAACAGCCGGATACACCGGGGAGCTGTTTTTT
CASSETAGYTGELFF
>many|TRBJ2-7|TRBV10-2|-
TGCGCCAGCAGTGATGGGAACCCAAGCTCCTACGAGCAGTACTTC
CASSDGNPSSYEQYF
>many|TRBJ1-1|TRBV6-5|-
TGTGCCAGCAGCAGGCCGAACACTGAAGCTTTCTTT
CASSRPNTEAFF
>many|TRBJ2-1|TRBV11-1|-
TGTGCCAGCAGCCGGGCTCGGGGCGCTTACAATGAGCAGTTCTTC
CASSRARGAYNEQFF
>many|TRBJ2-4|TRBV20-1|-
TGCAGTGCTAGACTGCTAGGGGGGGAAAACATTCAGTACTTC
CSARLLGGENIQYF
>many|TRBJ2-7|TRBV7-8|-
TGTGCCAGCAGCTTACTGGACAGACTTCACGAGCAGTACTTC
CASSLLDRLHEQYF
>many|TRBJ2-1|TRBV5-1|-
TGCGCCAGCAGCCCTCCGGGCTCCACACACAATGAGCAGTTCTTC
CASSPPGSTHNEQFF
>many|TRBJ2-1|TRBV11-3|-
TGTGCCAGCAGAACGGAGATTGGATCCCCACACAATGAGCAGTTCTTC
CASRTEIGSPHNEQFF
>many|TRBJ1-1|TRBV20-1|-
TGCAGTGCTAGGCAAGATTCGAACACTGAAGCTTTCTTT
CSARQDSNTEAFF
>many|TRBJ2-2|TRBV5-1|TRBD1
TGCGCCAGCAGCGCTCAGGGGGCCTCCACCGGGGAGCTGTTTTTT
CASSAQGASTGELFF
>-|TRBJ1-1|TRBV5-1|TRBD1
TGCGCCAGCAGATCCGAGACAGGGTATCCTGAAGCTTTCTTT
CASRSETGYPEAFF
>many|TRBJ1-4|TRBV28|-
TGTGCCAGCAGTATACCCGGGACCCCAGTAAGGCTGTTTTTT
CASSIPGTPVRLFF
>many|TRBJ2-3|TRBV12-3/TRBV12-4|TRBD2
TGTGCCAGCTCACGGGGGGACGGCACTTATACGCAGTATTTT
CASSRGDGTYTQYF
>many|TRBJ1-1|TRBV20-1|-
TGCAGTGCTAGCGGACTGGCCGGGAACACTGAAGCTTTCTTT
CSASGLAGNTEAFF
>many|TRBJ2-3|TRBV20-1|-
TGCAGTGCTAGAACTTGGACGGGTTCCAACACAGATACGCAGTATTTT
CSARTWTGSNTDTQYF
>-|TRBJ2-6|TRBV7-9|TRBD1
TGTGCCAGCAGCGAACAGGGGGCGGCTGGGGCCAACGTCCTGACTTTC
CASSEQGAAGANVLTF
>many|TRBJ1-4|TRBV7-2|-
TGTGCCAGCAGCTTAGTGGGGACCGAGCTGTTTTTT
CASSLVGTELFF
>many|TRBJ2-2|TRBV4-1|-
TGCGCCAGCAGCCAAGCTGGGGGAGGCCCGATGACCGGGGAGCTGTTTTTT
CASSQAGGGPMTGELFF
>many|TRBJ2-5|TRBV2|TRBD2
TGTGCCAGTCGGGGGGAAGAGACCCAGTACTTC
CASRGEETQYF